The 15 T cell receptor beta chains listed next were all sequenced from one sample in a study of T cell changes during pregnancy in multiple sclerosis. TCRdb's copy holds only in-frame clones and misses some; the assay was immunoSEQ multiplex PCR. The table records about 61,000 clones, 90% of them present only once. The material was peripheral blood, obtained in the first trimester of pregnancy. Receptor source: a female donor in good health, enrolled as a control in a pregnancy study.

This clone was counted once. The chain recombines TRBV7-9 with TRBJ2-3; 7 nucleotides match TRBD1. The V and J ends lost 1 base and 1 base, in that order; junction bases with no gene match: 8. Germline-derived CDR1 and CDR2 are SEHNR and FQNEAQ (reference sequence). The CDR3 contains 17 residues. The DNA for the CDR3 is TGTGCCAGCAGCTTAGGAGGTTGGGGACAGCGCACAGATACGCAGTATTTT. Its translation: CASSLGGWGQRTDTQYF.

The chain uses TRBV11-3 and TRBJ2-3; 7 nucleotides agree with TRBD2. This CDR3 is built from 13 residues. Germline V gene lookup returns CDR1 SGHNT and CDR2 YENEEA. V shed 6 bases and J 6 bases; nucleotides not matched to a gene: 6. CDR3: CASSYGEGDTQYF. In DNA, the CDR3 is TGTGCCAGCAGTTATGGGGAGGGGGATACGCAGTATTTT.

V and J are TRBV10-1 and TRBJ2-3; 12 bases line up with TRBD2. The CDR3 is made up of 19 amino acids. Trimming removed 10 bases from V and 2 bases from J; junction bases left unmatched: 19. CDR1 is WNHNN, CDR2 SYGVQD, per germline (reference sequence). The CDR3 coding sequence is TGCGCCAACAACCCCCCCCGACTAGCGGGGGACAAGTTCACAGATACGCAGTATTTT. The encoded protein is CANNPPRLAGDKFTDTQYF.

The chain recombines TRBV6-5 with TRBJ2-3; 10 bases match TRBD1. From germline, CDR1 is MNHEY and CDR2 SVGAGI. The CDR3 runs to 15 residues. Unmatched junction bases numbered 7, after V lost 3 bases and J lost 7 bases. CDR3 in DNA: TGTGCCAGCAGTTATGGGACAGGGGAGTCTTATACGCAGTATTTT. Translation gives CASSYGTGESYTQYF.

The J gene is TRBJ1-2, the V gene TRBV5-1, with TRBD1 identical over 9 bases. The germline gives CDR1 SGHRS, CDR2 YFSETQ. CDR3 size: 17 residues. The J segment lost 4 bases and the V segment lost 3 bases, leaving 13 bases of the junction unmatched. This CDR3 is CASSSVMDRGESYGYTF. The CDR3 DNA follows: TGCGCCAGCAGCTCGGTAATGGACAGGGGTGAATCCTATGGCTACACCTTC.

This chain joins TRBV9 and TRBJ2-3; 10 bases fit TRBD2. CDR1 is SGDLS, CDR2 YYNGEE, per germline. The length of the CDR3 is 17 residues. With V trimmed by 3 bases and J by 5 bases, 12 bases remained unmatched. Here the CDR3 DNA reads TGTGCCAGCAGCGCGGGGCTAGCGGGGGCCGGAGGAGATACGCAGTATTTT. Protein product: CASSAGLAGAGGDTQYF. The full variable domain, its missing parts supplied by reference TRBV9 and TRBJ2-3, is DSGVTQTPKHLITATGQRVTLRCSPRSGDLSVYWYQQSLDQGLQFLIQYYNGEERAKGNILERFSAQQFPDLHSELNLSSLELGDSALYFCASSAGLAGAGGDTQYFGPGTRLTVL.

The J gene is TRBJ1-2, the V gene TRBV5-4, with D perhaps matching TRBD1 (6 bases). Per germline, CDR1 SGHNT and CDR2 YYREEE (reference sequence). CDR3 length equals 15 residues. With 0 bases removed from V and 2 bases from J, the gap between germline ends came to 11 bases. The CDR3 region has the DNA TGTGCCAGCAGCTTGGTTGCAGGACAGAACTATGGCTACACCTTC. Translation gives CASSLVAGQNYGYTF.

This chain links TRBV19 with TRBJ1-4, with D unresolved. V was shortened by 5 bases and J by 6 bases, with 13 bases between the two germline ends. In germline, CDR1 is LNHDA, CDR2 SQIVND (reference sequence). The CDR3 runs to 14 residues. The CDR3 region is CASSLPGGYEKLFF. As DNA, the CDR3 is TGTGCCAGTAGTCTGCCAGGAGGGTATGAAAAACTGTTTTTT.

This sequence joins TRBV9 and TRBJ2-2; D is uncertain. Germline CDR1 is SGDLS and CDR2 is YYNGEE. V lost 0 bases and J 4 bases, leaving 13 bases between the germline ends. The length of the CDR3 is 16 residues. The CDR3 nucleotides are TGTGCCAGCAGCGTAGATCCCCTTCAGGCCACCGGGGAGCTGTTTTTT. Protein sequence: CASSVDPLQATGELFF. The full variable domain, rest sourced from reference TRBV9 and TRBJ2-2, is DSGVTQTPKHLITATGQRVTLRCSPRSGDLSVYWYQQSLDQGLQFLIQYYNGEERAKGNILERFSAQQFPDLHSELNLSSLELGDSALYFCASSVDPLQATGELFFGEGSRLTVL.

CDR3 sequence (DNA): TGTGCCAGCAGTCTCCACACTTCCCAGGGGTTCAACTATGGCTACACCTTC. This gives the protein CASSLHTSQGFNYGYTF. This chain uses TRBV27 with TRBJ1-2; maybe TRBD1 (6 bases). Germline assignment: CDR1 MNHEY and CDR2 SMNVEV (reference sequence). The length of the CDR3 is 17 residues. V was pared by 5 bases and J by 2 bases, with 21 bases between.

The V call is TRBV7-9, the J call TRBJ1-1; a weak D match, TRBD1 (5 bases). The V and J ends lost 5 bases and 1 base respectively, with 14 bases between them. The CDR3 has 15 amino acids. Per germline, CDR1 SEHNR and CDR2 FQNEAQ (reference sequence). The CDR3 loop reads CASSRTLPRNTEAFF. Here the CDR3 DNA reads TGTGCCAGCAGCCGGACACTACCGCGGAACACTGAAGCTTTCTTT.

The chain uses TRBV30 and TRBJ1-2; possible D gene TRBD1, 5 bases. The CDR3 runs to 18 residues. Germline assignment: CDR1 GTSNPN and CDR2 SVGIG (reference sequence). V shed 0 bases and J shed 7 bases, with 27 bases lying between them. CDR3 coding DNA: TGTGCCTGGAGTGTACGGGGGTTGGAGGGCGAAGGTCGGGGTGGCTACACCTTC. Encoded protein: CAWSVRGLEGEGRGGYTF.

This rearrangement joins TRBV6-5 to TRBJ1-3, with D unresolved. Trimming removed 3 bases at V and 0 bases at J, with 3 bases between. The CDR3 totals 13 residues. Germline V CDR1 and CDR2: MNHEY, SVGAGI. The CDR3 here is CASSYRSGNTIYF. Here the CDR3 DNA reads TGTGCCAGCAGTTATCGCTCTGGAAACACCATATATTTT.

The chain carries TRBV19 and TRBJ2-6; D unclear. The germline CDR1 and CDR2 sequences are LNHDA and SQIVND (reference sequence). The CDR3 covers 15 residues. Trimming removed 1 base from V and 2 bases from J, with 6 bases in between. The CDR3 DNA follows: TGTGCCAGTAGTATAGGTCAGGCTGGGGCCAACGTCCTGACTTTC. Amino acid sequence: CASSIGQAGANVLTF.

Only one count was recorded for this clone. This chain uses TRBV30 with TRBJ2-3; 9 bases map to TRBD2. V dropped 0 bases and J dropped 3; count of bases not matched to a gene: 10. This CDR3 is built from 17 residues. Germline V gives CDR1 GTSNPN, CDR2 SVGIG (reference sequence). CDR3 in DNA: TGTGCCTGGAGTGTATTTCTAGCGGGGATAAGGACAGATACGCAGTATTTT. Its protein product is CAWSVFLAGIRTDTQYF.